Presented here are 26 T cell receptor beta chains from one specimen sequenced in a study of regulatory T cells in long-lasting Graves disease. The sample's time point: newly diagnosed GD, antithyroid drugs for less than 3 months. Construction of the TCR library relied on RNA isolated from PBMCs. Libraries of TCR beta came from iRepertoire HTBI primers plus Arm-PCR of CDR3 regions. TCRdb analysed the multiplex PCR reads with MiXCR anew, one entry per CDR3 protein. The table lists around 230,000 distinct CDR3 sequences, around 16% of them singletons. This sample comprised peripheral blood mononuclear cells (PBMCs), obtained at new diagnosis, from a patient treated with antithyroid drugs. The receptors shown here come from a female donor with Graves disease.

The rearrangement uses TRBV11-2 and TRBJ2-7; no clear D. V gave up 7 bases and J gave up 0 bases, with 7 bases separating them. CDR3 length equals 12 residues. CDR1 and CDR2 (germline): SGHAT, FQNNGV. The CDR3 nucleotides are TGTGCCAGCACGGCGGACTCCTACGAGCAGTACGTC. It specifies CASTADSYEQYV.

V is TRBV2 and J is TRBJ2-1, with TRBD2 identical over 12 bases. Looked up from germline, CDR1 is SNHLY and CDR2 is FYNNEI. Unmatched junction bases numbered 5, after V lost 2 bases and J lost 9 bases. This CDR3 region has 15 residues. Here the CDR3 DNA reads TGTGCCAGCAGTGAAAGACTAGCGGGAGTGGGTGAGCAGTTCTTC. Protein sequence: CASSERLAGVGEQFF.

This clonotype was counted at least ten times. The chain recombines TRBV4-1 with TRBJ2-5; TRBD2 matches at 9 bases. The V and J ends lost 1 base and 4 bases, in that order; junction bases with no gene match: 16. The CDR3 runs to 19 residues. Germline-derived CDR1 and CDR2 are MGHRA and YSYEKL. The CDR3 DNA sequence: TGCGCCAGCAGCCAAGGCCCACCCCCTTTAGCGGGAGAGGGAGAGACCCAGTACTTC. Protein sequence: CASSQGPPPLAGEGETQYF.

This clonotype occurred many times. The chain uses TRBV6-2 or TRBV6-3 and TRBJ2-1, with 8 bases lining up with TRBD2. CDR3 size: 13 residues. The germline V gene has CDR1 MNHEY and CDR2 SVGEGT. This chain's CDR3 is CATGTRPLNEQFF. The CDR3 region has the DNA TGTGCTACCGGGACTAGACCTCTCAATGAGCAGTTCTTC.

This clonotype was seen many times. The rearrangement uses TRBV4-1 and TRBJ1-6; a weak D match, TRBD1 (5 bases). There are 16 residues in the CDR3. V was cut by 6 bases and J by 9 bases, with 21 bases left in between. CDR1 is MGHRA and CDR2 is YSYEKL in the germline V gene. Written as DNA, the CDR3 is TGCGCCAGCAGGTCCTCGGGGGGTCCCCTAGCTTCACCCCTCCACTTT. Protein product: CASRSSGGPLASPLHF.

This clonotype appeared many times. The junction differs from germline at one of its ends, possibly a read error. J is TRBJ1-5 and V is TRBV5-1; tentative D call: TRBD1 (5 bases). The CDR3 extends over 12 amino acids. Germline CDR1 is SGHRS and CDR2 is YFSETQ. As DNA, the CDR3 is TGTGCCAGCAGCCAGGGTAATCAGCCCCAGCATTTT. The encoded protein is CASSQGNQPQHF.

This clonotype was seen more than once but under ten times. The CDR3 DNA follows: TGTGCCAGCTCACCAGTGACAAGGCAACGCACAGATACGCAGTATTTT. Its protein product is CASSPVTRQRTDTQYF. The rearrangement links TRBV18 to TRBJ2-3; D is unresolved. CDR3 length: 16 residues. CDR1 and CDR2 (germline): KGHSH, LQKENI. Between the trimmed V and J ends, which lost 2 bases and 1 base, there was a span of 13 bases.

The chain recombines TRBV4-2 with TRBJ2-3; TRBD2 aligns across 13 bases. After removal of 4 bases from V and 5 bases from J, the junction contained 6 bases not matched to a gene. CDR1 is LGHNA and CDR2 is YNFKEQ in the germline V gene. CDR3 length equals 16 residues. The CDR3 sequence is CASSPRTSGSGDTQYF. Here the CDR3 DNA reads TGTGCCAGCAGCCCTAGGACTAGCGGGAGTGGAGATACGCAGTATTTT.

This clonotype was counted only a few times. The chain joins TRBV20-1 to TRBJ2-7, with D tentatively TRBD1 (6 bases). Germline V gene data show CDR1 as DFQATT and CDR2 as SNEGSKA (reference sequence). CDR3 length: 16 amino acids. Trimming stripped 6 bases from V and 3 bases from J, with 24 bases between. Here the CDR3 DNA reads TGCAGTGCCGAGCCCCTCAACAGGGAACGGAACTACGAGCAGTACTTC. Its translation: CSAEPLNRERNYEQYF.

This clonotype was found many times. This CDR3 reads CASSQYGREGETQYF. The CDR3 coding sequence is TGTGCCAGCAGCCAATACGGTCGGGAGGGGGAGACCCAGTACTTC. V gene TRBV3-1 combines with J gene TRBJ2-5; 8 nucleotides line up with TRBD2. V trimming: 2 bases; J trimming: 5 bases; junction bases outside the gene matches: 7. The CDR3 contains 15 residues. CDR1 and CDR2 from the germline V gene are LGHDT and YNNKEL (reference sequence).

This clonotype was seen many times. The V and J genes are TRBV7-9 and TRBJ2-1; no definite D call. V was clipped by 0 bases and J by 9 bases, with 9 bases between them. Germline V lookup: CDR1 SEHNR, CDR2 FQNEAQ (reference sequence). This CDR3 contains 13 residues. Here the CDR3 reads CASSLAAWGEQFF. The CDR3, as DNA: TGTGCCAGCAGCTTAGCAGCATGGGGTGAGCAGTTCTTC.

This clonotype was found many times. This chain links TRBV3-1 with TRBJ1-2; no reliable D call. V shed 4 bases and J shed 1 base, with 13 bases lying between them. The length of the CDR3 is 15 residues. Germline loops: CDR1 LGHDT, CDR2 YNNKEL (reference sequence). Here the CDR3 DNA reads TGTGCCAGCAGCCCCAGAGGAGACATTAACTATGGCTACACCTTC. Amino acids: CASSPRGDINYGYTF.

In its sample, this clonotype was seen a few times. The rearrangement links TRBV20-1 to TRBJ2-1; 13 positions agree with TRBD2. J was trimmed by 7 bases and V by 5 bases; bases with no gene match: 14. The length of the CDR3 is 17 residues. Germline V lookup: CDR1 DFQATT, CDR2 SNEGSKA (reference sequence). CDR3 nucleotides: TGCAGTGCTCCAGAGGTGACCGGGACTAGCGGGAAAAATGAGCAGTTCTTC. Translating gives CSAPEVTGTSGKNEQFF.

To note about this clonotype: Since a much larger clone is just one base distant, this may be a read error. This chain links TRBV27 with TRBJ1-2, with 8 bases matching TRBD1. The CDR3 contains 13 residues. The V segment lost 3 bases and the J segment 5 bases; nucleotides outside the gene matches: 2. The germline V gene has CDR1 MNHEY and CDR2 SMNVEV (reference sequence). The DNA for the CDR3 is TGTGCCAGCAGTTTCGACAGGGGATATGGCTACACCTTC. It encodes CASSFDRGYGYTF.

In this sample, this clonotype turned up many times. V is TRBV7-9 and J is TRBJ2-5, with D possibly TRBD2 on 6 matching bases. V lost 3 bases and J 5 bases, leaving 10 bases between the germline ends. This CDR3 has 13 residues. The germline V gene has CDR1 SEHNR and CDR2 FQNEAQ (reference sequence). CDR3 bases: TGTGCCAGCAGCTTCGGAGGGAGCGAGACCCAGTACTTC. This encodes CASSFGGSETQYF. The full variable domain, completed using reference TRBV7-9 and TRBJ2-5, is DTGVSQNPRHKITKRGQNVTFRCDPISEHNRLYWYRQTLGQGPEFLTYFQNEAQLEKSRLLSDRFSAERPKGSFSTLEIQRTEQGDSAMYLCASSFGGSETQYFGPGTRLLVL.

A note on this clonotype: A far larger clone differs by one base, so this is likely a read error. The chain's CDR3 is CASSLARLAGSYEQFF. In DNA form, the CDR3 reads TGTGCCAGCAGCTTAGCGAGGCTAGCGGGCTCCTACGAGCAGTTCTTC. This chain links TRBV11-2 with TRBJ2-1; 8 bases agree with TRBD2. Trimming cost V 1 base and J 10 bases; bases outside gene matches: 12. Germline lookup yields CDR1 SGHAT and CDR2 FQNNGV. CDR3 length: 16 amino acids.

Remarks on this clonotype: A far larger clone differs by one base, so this is likely a read error. The chain has TRBV28 and TRBJ2-1; TRBD1 aligns across 7 bases. The junction had 7 bases not matched to a gene; V was cut back by 6 bases and J by 11 bases. The CDR3 loop spans 12 amino acids. Looked up from germline, CDR1 is MDHEN and CDR2 is SYDVKM. The CDR3 here is CASSFDRVKQFF. The DNA for the CDR3 is TGTGCCAGCAGCTTCGACAGGGTTAAGCAGTTCTTC.

The genes are TRBV7-8 and TRBJ2-7; TRBD1 matches 8 bases. The CDR3 has 14 residues. V lost 2 bases and J lost 3; bases outside the gene matches: 3. Germline CDR1 reads SGHVS; CDR2 reads FQNEAQ. CDR3 nucleotides: TGTGCCAGCAGCTTATGGGACAGGCTCTACGAGCAGTACTTC. As protein: CASSLWDRLYEQYF.

The table lists this clonotype with many counts. The chain has TRBV12-3 or TRBV12-4 and TRBJ2-7, with 7 bases matching TRBD1. The CDR3 contains 14 residues. Trimming at V came to 3 bases and at J to 4 bases, leaving 6 bases not matched to a gene. CDR3 DNA sequence: TGTGCCAGCAGTTTCGAGGGACAGCGGTACGAGCAGTACTTC. Its translation is CASSFEGQRYEQYF.

This clonotype was seen many times. The DNA for the CDR3 is TGCAGCGTTGAAGAAGGGGGGCGCGAAGGCTACACCTTC. This encodes CSVEEGGREGYTF. This chain uses TRBV29-1 with TRBJ1-2; maybe TRBD1 (6 bases). Germline V gene sequence: CDR1 SQVTM, CDR2 ANQGSEA. Trimming took off 0 bases at V and 8 bases at J, with 13 bases between the two ends. The length of the CDR3 is 13 residues.

This clonotype was counted at least ten times. This rearrangement joins TRBV24-1 to TRBJ2-1, with D possibly matching TRBD2 (5 bases). This CDR3 is built from 16 residues. Trimming removed 0 bases from V and 4 bases from J, with 12 bases in between. Germline lookup yields CDR1 KGHDR and CDR2 SFDVKD. The CDR3 DNA follows: TGTGCCACCAGTGATTTGAGGGTAGCGCCATACAATGAGCAGTTCTTC. Translated, it gives CATSDLRVAPYNEQFF.

This clonotype was found many times. In nucleotides, the CDR3 is TGTGCCAGCAGCTTAGCCTTAGGGGCGTACAATGAGCAGTTCTTC. It encodes CASSLALGAYNEQFF. V usage is TRBV7-6 and J usage is TRBJ2-1, with D possibly TRBD1 on 5 matching bases. Trimming took 0 bases from V and 4 from J, leaving 10 bases between them. This CDR3 spans 15 amino acids. From germline, CDR1 is SGHVS and CDR2 FNYEAQ.

The sample holds many counts of this clonotype. V and J are TRBV18 and TRBJ1-2, with D possibly matching TRBD1 (5 bases). The CDR3 has 15 amino acids. Germline V gene data show CDR1 as KGHSH and CDR2 as LQKENI. Trimming stripped 3 bases from V and 0 bases from J, with 11 bases between. The DNA for the CDR3 is TGTGCCAGCTCACCGGGGACTCCGACTAACTATGGCTACACCTTC. Translating it yields CASSPGTPTNYGYTF.

The chain employs TRBV11-2 and TRBJ2-3; 11 positions match TRBD1. The junction had 6 bases not matched to a gene; V was cut back by 5 bases and J by 2 bases. This CDR3 is 16 amino acids long. From germline, CDR1 is SGHAT and CDR2 FQNNGV. CDR3 sequence (DNA): TGTGCCAGCAGCCAGGACAGGGGGCTTCCCACAGATACGCAGTATTTT. Amino acid sequence: CASSQDRGLPTDTQYF. The whole variable domain, filled in from reference TRBV11-2 and TRBJ2-3, reads EAGVAQSPRYKIIEKRQSVAFWCNPISGHATLYWYQQILGQGPKLLIQFQNNGVVDDSQLPKDRFSAERLKGVDSTLKIQPAKLEDSAVYLCASSQDRGLPTDTQYFGPGTRLTVL.

This clonotype was counted at least ten times. The CDR3 bases are TGTGCCAGCAGCTTAGGAGCGGGAGGGAGCAATGAGCAGTTCTTC. This sequence encodes CASSLGAGGSNEQFF. The chain uses TRBV11-2 and TRBJ2-1; 10 bases are shared with TRBD2. The CDR3 loop spans 15 amino acids. After removal of 1 base from V and 6 bases from J, the junction contained 3 bases not matched to a gene. Looked up from germline, CDR1 is SGHAT and CDR2 is FQNNGV.

This clonotype was detected many times. CDR3 nucleotides: TGCAGTGCCACCGATGATAGCGGGAGTGACAATGAGCAGTTCTTC. Amino acid sequence: CSATDDSGSDNEQFF. The J gene is TRBJ2-1, the V gene TRBV20-1, with 9 positions matching TRBD2. The J segment lost 5 bases and the V segment lost 6 bases, leaving 11 bases of the junction unmatched. Looked up from germline, CDR1 is DFQATT and CDR2 is SNEGSKA (reference sequence). The CDR3 contains 15 residues.